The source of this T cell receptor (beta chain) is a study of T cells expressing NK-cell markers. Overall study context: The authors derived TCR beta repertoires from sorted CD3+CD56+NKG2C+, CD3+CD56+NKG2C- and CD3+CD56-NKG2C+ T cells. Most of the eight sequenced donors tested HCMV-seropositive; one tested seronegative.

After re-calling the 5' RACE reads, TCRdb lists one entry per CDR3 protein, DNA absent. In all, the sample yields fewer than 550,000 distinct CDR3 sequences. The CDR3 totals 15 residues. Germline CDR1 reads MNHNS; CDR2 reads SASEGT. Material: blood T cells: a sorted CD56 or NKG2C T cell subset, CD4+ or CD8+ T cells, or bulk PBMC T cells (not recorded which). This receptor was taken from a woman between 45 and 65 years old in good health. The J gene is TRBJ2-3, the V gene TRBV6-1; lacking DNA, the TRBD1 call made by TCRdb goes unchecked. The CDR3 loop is CASSEWGSNTDTQYF.